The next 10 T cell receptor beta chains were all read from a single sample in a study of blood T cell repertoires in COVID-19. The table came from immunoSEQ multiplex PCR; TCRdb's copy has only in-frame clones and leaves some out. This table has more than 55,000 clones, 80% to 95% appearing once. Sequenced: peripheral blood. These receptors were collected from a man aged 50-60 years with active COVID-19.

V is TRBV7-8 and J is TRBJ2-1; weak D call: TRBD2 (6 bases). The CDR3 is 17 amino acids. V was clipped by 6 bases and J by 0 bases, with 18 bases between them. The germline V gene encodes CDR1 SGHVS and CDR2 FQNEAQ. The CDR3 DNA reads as TGTGCCAGCAGAAAAACGAGGGCGGGAAGCTCCTACAATGAGCAGTTCTTC. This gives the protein CASRKTRAGSSYNEQFF.

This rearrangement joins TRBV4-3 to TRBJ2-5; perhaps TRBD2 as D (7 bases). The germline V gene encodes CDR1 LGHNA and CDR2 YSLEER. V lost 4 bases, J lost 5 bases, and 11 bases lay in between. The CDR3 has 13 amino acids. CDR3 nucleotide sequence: TGCGCCAGCAGCCGGACTAGGGGGGAGACCCAGTACTTC. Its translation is CASSRTRGETQYF.

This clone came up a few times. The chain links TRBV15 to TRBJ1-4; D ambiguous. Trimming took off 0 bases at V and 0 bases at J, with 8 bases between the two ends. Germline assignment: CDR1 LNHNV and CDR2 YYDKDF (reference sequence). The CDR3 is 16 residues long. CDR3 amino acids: CATSRDGPATNEKLFF. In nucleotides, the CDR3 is TGTGCCACCAGCAGAGATGGGCCAGCAACTAATGAAAAACTGTTTTTT.

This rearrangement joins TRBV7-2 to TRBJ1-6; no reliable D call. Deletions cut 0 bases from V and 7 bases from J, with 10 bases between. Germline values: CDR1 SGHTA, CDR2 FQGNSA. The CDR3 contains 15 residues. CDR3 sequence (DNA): TGTGCCAGCAGCTTAGCGCCAGGTCTAAATTCACCCCTCCACTTT. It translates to CASSLAPGLNSPLHF.

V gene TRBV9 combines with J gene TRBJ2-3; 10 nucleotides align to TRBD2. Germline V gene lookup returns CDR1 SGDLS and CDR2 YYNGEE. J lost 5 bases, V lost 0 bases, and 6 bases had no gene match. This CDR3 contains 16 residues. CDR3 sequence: CASSVGSGGALDTQYF. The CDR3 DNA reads TGTGCCAGCAGCGTAGGGAGCGGGGGGGCCCTAGATACGCAGTATTTT.

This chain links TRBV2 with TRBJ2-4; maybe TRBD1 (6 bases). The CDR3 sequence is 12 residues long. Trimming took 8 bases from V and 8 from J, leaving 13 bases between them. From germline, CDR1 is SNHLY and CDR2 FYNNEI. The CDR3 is CASHGQNDIQYF. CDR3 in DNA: TGTGCCAGCCATGGACAGAATGACATTCAGTACTTC.

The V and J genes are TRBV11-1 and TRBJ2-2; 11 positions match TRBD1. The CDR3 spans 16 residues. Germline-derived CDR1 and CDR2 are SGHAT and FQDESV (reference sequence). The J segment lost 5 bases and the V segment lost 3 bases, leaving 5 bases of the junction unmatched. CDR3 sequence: CASSFRDRGITGELFF. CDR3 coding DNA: TGTGCCAGCAGCTTCCGGGACAGGGGGATTACCGGGGAGCTGTTTTTT.

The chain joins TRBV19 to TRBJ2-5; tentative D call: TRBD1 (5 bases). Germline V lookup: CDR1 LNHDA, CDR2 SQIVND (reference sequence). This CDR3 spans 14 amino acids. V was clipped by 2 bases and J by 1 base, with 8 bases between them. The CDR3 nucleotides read TGTGCCAGTAGTATAACAGGATTCCAAGAGACCCAGTACTTC. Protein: CASSITGFQETQYF.

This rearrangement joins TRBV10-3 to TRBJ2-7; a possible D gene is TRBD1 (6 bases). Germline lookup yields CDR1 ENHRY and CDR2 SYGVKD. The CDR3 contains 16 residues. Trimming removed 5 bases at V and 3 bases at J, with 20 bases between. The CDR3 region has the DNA TGTGCCATCAGTAATCACGACAGGCCACTCGGCTACGAGCAGTACTTC. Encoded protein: CAISNHDRPLGYEQYF.

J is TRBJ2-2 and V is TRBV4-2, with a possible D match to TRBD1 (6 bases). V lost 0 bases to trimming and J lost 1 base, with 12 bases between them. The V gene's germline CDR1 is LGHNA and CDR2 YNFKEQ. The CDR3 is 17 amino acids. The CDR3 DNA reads TGTGCCAGCAGCCAAGATAGAGAGGGGGAGAACACCGGGGAGCTGTTTTTT. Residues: CASSQDREGENTGELFF.